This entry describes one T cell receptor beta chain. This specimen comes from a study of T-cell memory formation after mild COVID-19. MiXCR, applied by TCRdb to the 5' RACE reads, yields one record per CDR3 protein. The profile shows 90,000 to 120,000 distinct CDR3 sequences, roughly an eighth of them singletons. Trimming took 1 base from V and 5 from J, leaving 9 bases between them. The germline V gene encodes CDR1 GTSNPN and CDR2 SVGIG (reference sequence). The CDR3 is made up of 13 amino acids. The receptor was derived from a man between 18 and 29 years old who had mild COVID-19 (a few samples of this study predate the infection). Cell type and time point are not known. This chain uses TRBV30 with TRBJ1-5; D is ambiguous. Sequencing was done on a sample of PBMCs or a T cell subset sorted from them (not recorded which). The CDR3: CAWSDLGDQPQHF. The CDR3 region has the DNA TGTGCCTGGAGTGACCTGGGAGATCAGCCCCAGCATTTT.